These T cell receptor beta chains were read from a single sample in a study of T cells in Graves' hyperthyroidism and ophthalmopathy. TCRdb re-derived calls from the multiplex PCR reads in MiXCR, one entry per CDR3 protein. The profile covers around 350,000 distinct CDR3 sequences, with about a fifth appearing a single time and 3.7% taken by the ten largest. Sequencing was performed on blood. The receptors stem from a woman between 18 and 29 years old with Graves' hyperthyroidism. Both conserved end residues are part of each CDR3. The order of the fields is J gene, D gene, V gene, clone size, CDR3 DNA, CDR3 protein. D genes are given only for firm matches. Expanded clones get a size class; other rows say once, few or many, or leave the size out.

J gene: TRBJ1-1; D gene: .; V gene: TRBV24-1; clone size: many; CDR3 DNA: TGTGCCACCAGTCAGGGTGTAGCTGAAGCTTTCTTT; CDR3 protein: CATSQGVAEAFF
J gene: TRBJ1-1; D gene: .; V gene: TRBV28; clone size: many; CDR3 DNA: TGTGCCAGCAGAGATGACATGAACACTGAAGCTTTCTTT; CDR3 protein: CASRDDMNTEAFF
J gene: TRBJ2-7; D gene: TRBD1; V gene: TRBV6-1; clone size: many; CDR3 DNA: TGTGCCAGCAGTGACGGCAGGGGGTACGAGCAGTACTTC; CDR3 protein: CASSDGRGYEQYF
J gene: TRBJ2-6; D gene: .; V gene: TRBV11-1; clone size: .; CDR3 DNA: TGTGCCAGCAGCTTCCAGGGGACCATCTCTGGGGCCAACGTCCTGACTTTC; CDR3 protein: CASSFQGTISGANVLTF
J gene: TRBJ2-2; D gene: .; V gene: TRBV11-2; clone size: many; CDR3 DNA: TGTGCCAGCAGCCTAGGTGGGGCTCCGAACACCGGGGAGCTGTTTTTT; CDR3 protein: CASSLGGAPNTGELFF
J gene: TRBJ1-2; D gene: .; V gene: TRBV27; clone size: many; CDR3 DNA: TGTGCCAGCAGTTTCAACGACGGCCCCGGTGGCTACACCTTC; CDR3 protein: CASSFNDGPGGYTF
J gene: TRBJ1-5; D gene: .; V gene: TRBV27; clone size: few; CDR3 DNA: TGTGCCAGCAGTTTAAACGGGGTCGGGCTGAGCAATCAGCCCCAGCATTTT; CDR3 protein: CASSLNGVGLSNQPQHF
J gene: TRBJ1-1; D gene: .; V gene: TRBV20-1; clone size: many; CDR3 DNA: TGCAGCCGTTTTTCTCCGGGCACTGAAGCTTTCTTT; CDR3 protein: CSRFSPGTEAFF
J gene: TRBJ1-2; D gene: TRBD1; V gene: TRBV3-1; clone size: .; CDR3 DNA: TGTGCCAGCAAACCTACGACAGGGGGGGCCTATGGCTACACCTTC; CDR3 protein: CASKPTTGGAYGYTF
J gene: TRBJ2-7; D gene: .; V gene: TRBV18; clone size: .; CDR3 DNA: TGTGCCAGCTCACCACGAGTGAACAACTACGAGCAGTACTTC; CDR3 protein: CASSPRVNNYEQYF
J gene: TRBJ2-7; D gene: .; V gene: TRBV12-3/TRBV12-4; clone size: many; CDR3 DNA: TGTGCCAGCGGTTTTCCGGGACAACGATCCTACGAGCAGTACTTC; CDR3 protein: CASGFPGQRSYEQYF
J gene: TRBJ1-5; D gene: TRBD1; V gene: TRBV15; clone size: many; CDR3 DNA: TGTGCCACCACCCGGGACAGGAATCAGCCCCAGCATTTT; CDR3 protein: CATTRDRNQPQHF
J gene: TRBJ1-1; D gene: .; V gene: TRBV12-3/TRBV12-4; clone size: many; CDR3 DNA: TGTGCCAGCAGTCCCCGCACCGACACTGAAGCTTTCTTT; CDR3 protein: CASSPRTDTEAFF
J gene: TRBJ2-7; D gene: .; V gene: TRBV12-3/TRBV12-4; clone size: .; CDR3 DNA: TGTGCCAGCAGTTTAGCGCAGGGCCCACTGGGCGAGCAGTACTTC; CDR3 protein: CASSLAQGPLGEQYF
J gene: TRBJ1-1; D gene: .; V gene: TRBV5-6; clone size: .; CDR3 DNA: TGTGCCAGCAGCAACCCGCGGGACACTAGGTCAGCTTTCTTT; CDR3 protein: CASSNPRDTRSAFF
J gene: TRBJ1-5; D gene: TRBD1; V gene: TRBV20-1; clone size: .; CDR3 DNA: TGCGGTGCTCGGACAGGGAGGAATCAGCCCCAGCATTTT; CDR3 protein: CGARTGRNQPQHF
J gene: TRBJ2-1; D gene: .; V gene: TRBV9; clone size: many; CDR3 DNA: TGTGCCAGCAGCGTCCGGGACTCATCCTACAATGAGCAGTTCTTC; CDR3 protein: CASSVRDSSYNEQFF
J gene: TRBJ2-5; D gene: .; V gene: TRBV12-3/TRBV12-4; clone size: many; CDR3 DNA: TGTGCCAGCAGTTTTACCCCCGGAGAGACCCAGTACTTC; CDR3 protein: CASSFTPGETQYF
J gene: TRBJ2-5; D gene: .; V gene: TRBV7-9; clone size: .; CDR3 DNA: TGTGCCAGCAGCTTAGTACAAGCGGTCCAAGAGACCAAGTACTTC; CDR3 protein: CASSLVQAVQETKYF
J gene: TRBJ2-5; D gene: .; V gene: TRBV2; clone size: many; CDR3 DNA: TGTGCCAGCAGTGAAATGGAGGTGAACCAAGAGACCCAGTACTTC; CDR3 protein: CASSEMEVNQETQYF
J gene: TRBJ2-5; D gene: .; V gene: TRBV18; clone size: few; CDR3 DNA: TGTGCCAGCTCCCCCAGACAGTCGGAGACCCAGTACTTC; CDR3 protein: CASSPRQSETQYF
J gene: TRBJ2-7; D gene: .; V gene: TRBV6-4; clone size: many; CDR3 DNA: TGTGCCAGCCACCCCAGGATCTACGAGCAGTACTTC; CDR3 protein: CASHPRIYEQYF
J gene: TRBJ1-5; D gene: .; V gene: TRBV12-3/TRBV12-4; clone size: once; CDR3 DNA: TGTGCCAGCAGAGGAACCGGGGGGAAAGGGGATCAGCCCCAGCATTTT; CDR3 protein: CASRGTGGKGDQPQHF
J gene: TRBJ2-5; D gene: TRBD1; V gene: TRBV2; clone size: many; CDR3 DNA: TGTGCCAGCAGTCCCGACAGGGGAAGGGAGACCCAGTACTTC; CDR3 protein: CASSPDRGRETQYF
J gene: TRBJ1-1; D gene: .; V gene: TRBV6-1; clone size: many; CDR3 DNA: TGTGCCAGCAGTGTGGACTGGCGGACTGAAGCTTTCTTT; CDR3 protein: CASSVDWRTEAFF
J gene: TRBJ1-1; D gene: .; V gene: TRBV20-1; clone size: many; CDR3 DNA: TGCAGTGCCTGCCCTATCAGTGCCATGAACACTGAAGCTTTCTTT; CDR3 protein: CSACPISAMNTEAFF
J gene: TRBJ1-1; D gene: .; V gene: TRBV19; clone size: few; CDR3 DNA: TGTGCCAGTCGGAATCGGGCCCCGTTTCCTGCTTTCTTT; CDR3 protein: CASRNRAPFPAFF